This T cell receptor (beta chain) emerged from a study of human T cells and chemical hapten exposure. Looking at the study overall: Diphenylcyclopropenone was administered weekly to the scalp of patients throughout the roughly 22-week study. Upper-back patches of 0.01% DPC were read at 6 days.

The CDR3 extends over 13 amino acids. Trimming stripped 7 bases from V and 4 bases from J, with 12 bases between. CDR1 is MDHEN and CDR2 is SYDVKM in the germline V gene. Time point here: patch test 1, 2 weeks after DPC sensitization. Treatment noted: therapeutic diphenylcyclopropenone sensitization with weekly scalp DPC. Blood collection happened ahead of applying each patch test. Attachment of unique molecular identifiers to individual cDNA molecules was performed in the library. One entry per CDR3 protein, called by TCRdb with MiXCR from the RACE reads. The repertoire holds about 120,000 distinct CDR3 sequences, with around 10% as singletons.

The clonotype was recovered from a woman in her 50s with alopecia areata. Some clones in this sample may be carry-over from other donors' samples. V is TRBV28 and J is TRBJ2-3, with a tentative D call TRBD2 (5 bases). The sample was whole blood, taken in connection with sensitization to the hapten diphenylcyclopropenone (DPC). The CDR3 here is CASKRADPDTQYF. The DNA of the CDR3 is TGTGCCAGCAAGAGGGCGGACCCAGATACGCAGTATTTT.